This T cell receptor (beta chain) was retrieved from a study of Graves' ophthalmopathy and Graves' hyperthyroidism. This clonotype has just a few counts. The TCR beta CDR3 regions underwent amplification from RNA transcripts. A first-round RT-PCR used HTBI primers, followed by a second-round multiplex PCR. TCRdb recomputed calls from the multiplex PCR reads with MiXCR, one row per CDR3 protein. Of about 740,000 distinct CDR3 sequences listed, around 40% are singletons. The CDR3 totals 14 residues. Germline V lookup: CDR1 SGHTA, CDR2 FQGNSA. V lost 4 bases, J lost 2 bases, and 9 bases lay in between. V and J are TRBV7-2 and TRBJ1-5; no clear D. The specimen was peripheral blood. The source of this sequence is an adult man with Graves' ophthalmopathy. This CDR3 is CASSSRWGNQPQHF. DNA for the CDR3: TGTGCCAGCAGCTCTCGTTGGGGCAATCAGCCCCAGCATTTT.